This T cell receptor beta chain appears in the sequencing data of a study of blood T cell repertoires in COVID-19. Those enrolled, adults aged about 18 to 89 years, came from roughly 23 US areas. TCRdb's copy holds only in-frame clones and misses some; the assay was immunoSEQ multiplex PCR. The top ten clones hold 17% of a sample with about 190,000 clones, 60% to 80% of them seen once. Trimming took 5 bases from V and 4 from J, leaving 11 bases between them. CDR3 length equals 13 residues. Per germline, CDR1 WSHSY and CDR2 SAAADI. This clone was seen once. This chain joins TRBV10-2 and TRBJ1-2, with D possibly being TRBD1 (6 bases). The source is a woman between 50 and 59 years old who had recovered from COVID-19. Sequenced material: PBMCs or T cells enriched from blood (not recorded which). The CDR3 sequence: CASSRQESYGYTF. The CDR3 nucleotides are TGCGCCAGCAGTAGACAGGAGAGCTATGGCTACACCTTC.